The clone carrying this T cell receptor beta chain was seen at least ten times. Clinical symptoms, serum thyroxine and TRAb, thyroid ultrasound and orbital computed tomography together formed the diagnostic basis. The sample belongs to a study of T cells in Graves' hyperthyroidism and ophthalmopathy. Amplified TCR beta CDR3 regions came from RNA transcripts. RT-PCR in the first round (using the HTBI primer set) targeted the TCR CDR3. TCRdb re-called the multiplex PCR reads through MiXCR, storing one row per CDR3 protein. Of 550,000 to 600,000 distinct CDR3 sequences listed, 15% to 20% are singletons. CDR3 length: 15 residues. V lost 0 bases to trimming and J lost 6 bases; unmatched junction nucleotides: 5. CDR1 and CDR2 from the germline V gene are DFQATT and SNEGSKA (reference sequence).

Sample: blood. This clonotype was sampled from a woman between 18 and 29 years old with Graves' hyperthyroidism. The chain recombines TRBV20-1 with TRBJ2-1, with 10 bases fitting TRBD2. The CDR3 here is CSARDFGLAANEQFF. The CDR3 nucleotides read TGCAGTGCTAGAGATTTTGGACTAGCGGCCAATGAGCAGTTCTTC.